The entry below describes one T cell receptor beta chain. The antigen is undetermined. From germline, CDR1 is LGHNT and CDR2 FRNRAP. Trimming removed 1 base from V and 4 bases from J, with 13 bases in between. The CDR3 has 16 residues. The sample belongs to a study of vaccination effects on CD4 cells after COVID-19. The data were produced by immunoSEQ multiplex PCR, yet TCRdb's version contains in-frame clones alone and is incomplete. In the table there are just under 65,000 clones, roughly 75% of which are singletons. ViraFEST assay sequencing came after antigen-specific CD4+ T cells were expanded with viral peptide pools. After about 10 days in culture, the CD4+ T cells were isolated. No vaccinee had earlier SARS-CoV-2 infection, and nucleocapsid antibodies were negative. IL-2 medium was substituted for half the medium on days 3 and 7.

Material: CD4+ T cells from PBMCs cultured with HCoV-OC43 spike peptides, obtained before COVID-19 vaccination. Regarding subset: HCoV-OC43 spike overlapping peptide pool stimulation. This chain links TRBV12-5 with TRBJ2-2; possibly TRBD1 for D (6 bases). The clonotype comes from a human donor who received a COVID-19 vaccine. The CDR3 here is CASGLGTGFGTGELFF. The CDR3 nucleotides are TGTGCTAGTGGTTTGGGAACAGGGTTTGGCACCGGGGAGCTGTTTTTT.